Each of the 18 T cell receptor beta chains below was sequenced from the same sample in a study of cytomegalovirus exposure and HLA in healthy donors. A multiplex PCR was run with 60 Vbeta primers and 13 Jbeta primers. Produced via immunoSEQ multiplex PCR; TCRdb's table is partial and in-frame only. The sample holds more than 90,000 clones. The sequenced sample was PBMCs. Every receptor here comes from a man aged 35-49 years in good health and CMV-seropositive.

J is TRBJ1-4 and V is TRBV6-6; D possibly corresponds to TRBD1 (6 bases). Germline CDR1 MNHNY, CDR2 SVGAGI (reference sequence). The CDR3 is 14 residues long. Trimming removed 4 bases from V and 5 bases from J, with 11 bases in between. Written as DNA, the CDR3 is TGTGCCAGCAGTTTACAGGGTGACAATGAAAAACTGTTTTTT. This encodes CASSLQGDNEKLFF.

The chain carries TRBV5-8 and TRBJ2-2; perhaps TRBD2 as D (5 bases). The CDR3 runs 13 residues. With 1 base removed from V and 8 bases from J, the gap between germline ends came to 9 bases. Germline assignment: CDR1 SGHTS and CDR2 YDEGEE. In DNA, the CDR3 is TGTGCCAGCAGCTTGCGGGGATTTGGGGAGCTGTTTTTT. Its protein product is CASSLRGFGELFF.

The chain couples TRBV7-9 to TRBJ2-3; 11 bases are shared with TRBD1. Trimming cost V 4 bases and J 2 bases; bases outside gene matches: 5. Looked up from germline, CDR1 is SEHNR and CDR2 is FQNEAQ (reference sequence). This CDR3 comprises 16 residues. The CDR3 nucleotides read TGTGCCAGCAGCTCGGACAGGGGGCTCGTCACAGATACGCAGTATTTT. It yields the protein CASSSDRGLVTDTQYF.

The chain carries TRBV15 and TRBJ2-7, with 8 bases that match TRBD2. The V gene's germline CDR1 is LNHNV and CDR2 YYDKDF (reference sequence). The CDR3 sequence is 15 residues long. V lost 0 bases, J lost 5 bases, and 6 bases stayed unmatched. The CDR3 DNA sequence: TGTGCCACCAGCAGAGATCCAGCGGGAGCTGACGAGCAGTACTTC. It codes for CATSRDPAGADEQYF.

The rearrangement uses TRBV28 and TRBJ2-7, with D possibly TRBD2 on 5 matching bases. Trimming took off 5 bases at V and 4 bases at J, with 9 bases between the two ends. Germline assignment: CDR1 MDHEN and CDR2 SYDVKM. CDR3 size: 12 residues. The CDR3 coding sequence is TGTGCCAGCAGTCCTCGGGGTTACGAGCAGTACTTC. This gives the protein CASSPRGYEQYF.

This rearrangement joins TRBV7-3 to TRBJ1-4; D perhaps matches TRBD1 (5 bases). The CDR3 totals 15 residues. V lost 5 bases, J lost 10 bases, and 20 bases lay in between. CDR1 and CDR2 (germline): SGHTA, FQGTGA. The CDR3 nucleotides are TGTGCCAGCAGCCGTCTAATGGGGCTTTTTGGAAAACTGTTTTTT. Amino acid sequence: CASSRLMGLFGKLFF.

The chain recombines TRBV5-1 with TRBJ2-5; D is perhaps TRBD2 (5 bases). Gene TRBJ2-7 matches the end of the DNA better, so the J call may be wrong. Germline CDR1 SGHRS, CDR2 YFSETQ. CDR3 length: 13 residues. The CDR3 protein is CASSLFGEREQYF. In nucleotides, the CDR3 is TGCGCCAGCAGCTTGTTCGGGGAACGCGAGCAGTACTTC.

The V call is TRBV28, the J call TRBJ2-7; 9 bases align to TRBD1. Trimming cost V 7 bases and J 2 bases; bases outside gene matches: 9. The CDR3 length is 15 residues. CDR1 is MDHEN, CDR2 SYDVKM, per germline. CDR3 sequence (DNA): TGTGCCAGCACCCGCCCCGGGACAGGGCCCTACGAGCAGTACTTC. Translating gives CASTRPGTGPYEQYF.

The J gene is TRBJ2-7, the V gene TRBV29-1; 8 bases align to TRBD2. V gave up 4 bases and J gave up 3 bases; unmatched junction bases: 8. The CDR3 totals 14 residues. Germline V gene lookup returns CDR1 SQVTM and CDR2 ANQGSEA. CDR3 nucleotides: TGCAGCGTTGCGATCTTAGCGGGAAGCTACGAGCAGTACTTC. Translation: CSVAILAGSYEQYF.

V usage is TRBV4-1 and J usage is TRBJ2-5, with 10 bases fitting TRBD1. The CDR3 runs to 20 residues. The germline gives CDR1 MGHRA, CDR2 YSYEKL. J was trimmed by 5 bases and V by 4 bases; bases with no gene match: 22. The CDR3 DNA follows: TGCGCCAGCAGCCCCCTTTCTATACCACCTAAGGACAGGGGGAGGGAGACCCAGTACTTC. It encodes CASSPLSIPPKDRGRETQYF.

V is TRBV5-1 and J is TRBJ2-7; TRBD2 aligns across 9 bases. After removal of 6 bases from V and 0 bases from J, the junction contained 1 base not matched to a gene. Germline V lookup: CDR1 SGHRS, CDR2 YFSETQ. CDR3 length: 13 residues. In DNA form, the CDR3 reads TGCGCCAGCAATAGCGGGAGCTCCTACGAGCAGTACTTC. Its protein product is CASNSGSSYEQYF.

The chain combines TRBV30 with TRBJ1-2; a weak D match, TRBD1 (6 bases). CDR3 length: 18 amino acids. V was cut by 5 bases and J by 4 bases, with 29 bases left in between. The germline gives CDR1 GTSNPN, CDR2 SVGIG (reference sequence). The CDR3 DNA is TGTGCCTGGGCCTACCCGGTCTCGGGACACCTACAATTCTATGGCTACACCTTC. It is translated as CAWAYPVSGHLQFYGYTF.

V usage is TRBV6-5 and J usage is TRBJ1-2, with 7 bases that match TRBD1. Germline V lookup: CDR1 MNHEY, CDR2 SVGAGI. The CDR3 has 15 amino acids. V shed 2 bases, J shed 7 bases, and the junction held 10 bases outside the gene matches. The CDR3 nucleotides are TGTGCCAGCAGTTACCTTCGGGAGACAGGGACTGGCTACACCTTC. Amino acid sequence: CASSYLRETGTGYTF.

The rearrangement uses TRBV9 and TRBJ2-1; 8 nucleotides align to TRBD2. The germline V gene encodes CDR1 SGDLS and CDR2 YYNGEE. The V gene end was trimmed by 4 bases and the J gene end by 3 bases; junction bases not matched to a gene: 12. The CDR3 is made up of 17 amino acids. The CDR3 loop reads CASSTPRGRQLYNEQFF. CDR3 bases: TGTGCCAGCAGCACCCCCCGCGGGAGGCAACTCTACAATGAGCAGTTCTTC.

This chain connects TRBV11-2 to TRBJ2-7, with a possible D match to TRBD2 (5 bases). The CDR3 loop spans 17 amino acids. In germline, CDR1 is SGHAT, CDR2 FQNNGV. With 5 bases removed from V and 2 bases from J, the gap between germline ends came to 22 bases. CDR3 bases: TGTGCCAGCAGCCAACCCTTGGTTTCTAGCCGCCCCTACGAGCAGTACTTC. Translation gives CASSQPLVSSRPYEQYF. The complete variable domain, with remaining parts taken from reference TRBV11-2 and TRBJ2-7, reads EAGVAQSPRYKIIEKRQSVAFWCNPISGHATLYWYQQILGQGPKLLIQFQNNGVVDDSQLPKDRFSAERLKGVDSTLKIQPAKLEDSAVYLCASSQPLVSSRPYEQYFGPGTRLTVT.

The V and J genes are TRBV19 and TRBJ2-7; 7 nucleotides align to TRBD1. CDR3 length equals 13 residues. Germline V gives CDR1 LNHDA, CDR2 SQIVND (reference sequence). Trimming removed 3 bases from V and 3 bases from J; junction bases left unmatched: 2. The chain's CDR3 is CASSMGTVYEQYF. CDR3 sequence (DNA): TGTGCCAGTAGTATGGGGACAGTCTACGAGCAGTACTTC.

J is TRBJ2-1 and V is TRBV7-9; TRBD2 matches 16 bases. Unmatched junction bases numbered 7, after V lost 5 bases and J lost 6 bases. Per the germline V gene, CDR1 is SEHNR and CDR2 is FQNEAQ (reference sequence). CDR3 size: 17 residues. The CDR3: CASSDGTSGREPNEQFF. In DNA, the CDR3 is TGTGCCAGCAGCGACGGGACTAGCGGGAGGGAACCCAATGAGCAGTTCTTC. The full variable domain, rest sourced from reference TRBV7-9 and TRBJ2-1, is DTGVSQNPRHKITKRGQNVTFRCDPISEHNRLYWYRQTLGQGPEFLTYFQNEAQLEKSRLLSDRFSAERPKGSFSTLEIQRTEQGDSAMYLCASSDGTSGREPNEQFFGPGTRLTVL.

J is TRBJ2-2 and V is TRBV25-1; no clear D gene. V gave up 4 bases and J gave up 3 bases, with 9 bases separating them. The germline V gene has CDR1 MGHDK and CDR2 SYGVNS. The CDR3 extends over 14 amino acids. CDR3 in amino acids: CASSVYPDTGELFF. Here the CDR3 DNA reads TGTGCCAGCAGTGTGTACCCGGACACCGGGGAGCTGTTTTTT. The variable domain in full, with the rest retrieved from reference TRBV25-1 and TRBJ2-2, is EADIYQTPRYLVIGTGKKITLECSQTMGHDKMYWYQQDPGMELHLIHYSYGVNSTEKGDLSSESTVSRIRTEHFPLTLESARPSHTSQYLCASSVYPDTGELFFGEGSRLTVL.